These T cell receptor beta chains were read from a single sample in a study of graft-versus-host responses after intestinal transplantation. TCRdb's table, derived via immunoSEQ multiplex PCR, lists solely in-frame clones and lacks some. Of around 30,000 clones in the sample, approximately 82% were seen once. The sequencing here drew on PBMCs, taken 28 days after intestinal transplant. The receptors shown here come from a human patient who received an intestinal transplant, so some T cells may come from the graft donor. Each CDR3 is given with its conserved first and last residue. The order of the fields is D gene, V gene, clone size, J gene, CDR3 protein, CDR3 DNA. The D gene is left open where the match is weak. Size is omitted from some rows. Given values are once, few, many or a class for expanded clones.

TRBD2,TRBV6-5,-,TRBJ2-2,CASSYSAGGPTGELFF,TGTGCCAGCAGTTACTCAGCGGGAGGCCCCACCGGGGAGCTGTTTTTT
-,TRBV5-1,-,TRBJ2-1,CASSLGVFEQFF,TGCGCCAGCAGCCTGGGGGTTTTTGAGCAGTTCTTC
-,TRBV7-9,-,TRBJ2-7,CASSPYEGEQYF,TGTGCCAGCAGCCCGTACGAAGGGGAGCAGTACTTC
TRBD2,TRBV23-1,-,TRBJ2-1,CASTPGTSCNEQFF,TGCGCCAGCACGCCCGGGACTAGTTGCAATGAGCAGTTCTTC
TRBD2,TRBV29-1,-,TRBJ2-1,CSSRTSDTYNEQFF,TGCAGCTCCCGGACTAGCGACACCTACAATGAGCAGTTCTTC
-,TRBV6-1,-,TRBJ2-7,CASSEGVAGIYEQYF,TGTGCCAGCAGTGAAGGAGTGGCGGGGATCTACGAGCAGTACTTC
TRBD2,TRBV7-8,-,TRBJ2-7,CASSLVVRASGRAGEQYF,TGTGCCAGCAGCTTAGTGGTTCGGGCTAGCGGGAGGGCGGGAGAGCAGTACTTC
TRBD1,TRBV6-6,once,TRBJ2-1,CASSETGYDNEQFF,TGTGCCAGCAGTGAGACAGGGTATGACAATGAGCAGTTCTTC
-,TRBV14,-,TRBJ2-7,CASSQGLNYEQYF,TGTGCCAGCAGCCAGGGACTGAACTACGAGCAGTACTTC
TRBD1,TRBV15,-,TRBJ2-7,CATSREGTGGAYEQYF,TGTGCCACCAGCAGAGAAGGGACAGGGGGAGCGTACGAGCAGTACTTC
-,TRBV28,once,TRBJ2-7,CASSLAGTDTEQYF,TGTGCCAGCAGTTTAGCGGGCACAGATACCGAGCAGTACTTC
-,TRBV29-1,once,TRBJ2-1,CSVIGRGGNEQFF,TGCAGCGTTATAGGAAGGGGAGGCAATGAGCAGTTCTTC
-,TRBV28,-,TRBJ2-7,CASSLGPEQYF,TGTGCCAGCAGTTTGGGGCCCGAGCAGTACTTC
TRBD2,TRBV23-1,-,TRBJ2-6,CASSRGITSGRASPLGANVLTF,TGCGCCAGCTCAAGGGGGATTACTAGCGGGAGGGCCTCTCCTCTGGGGGCCAACGTCCTGACTTTC
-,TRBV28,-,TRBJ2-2,CASSLDRFWAGGELFF,TGTGCCAGCAGTTTAGATCGGTTTTGGGCGGGCGGGGAGCTGTTTTTT
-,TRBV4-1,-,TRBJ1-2,CASSQVGVGGYTF,TGCGCCAGCAGCCAAGTGGGGGTGGGCGGCTACACCTTC
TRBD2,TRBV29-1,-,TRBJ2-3,CSVEDPPRASGTDTQYF,TGCAGCGTTGAAGATCCCCCGAGGGCTAGCGGGACAGATACGCAGTATTTT
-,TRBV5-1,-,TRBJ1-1,CASSSTRGPNTEAFF,TGCGCCAGCAGCTCAACCAGGGGCCCCAACACTGAAGCTTTCTTT
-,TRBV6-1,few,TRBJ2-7,CASSEATVSYEQYF,TGTGCCAGCAGTGAAGCAACGGTCTCCTACGAGCAGTACTTC
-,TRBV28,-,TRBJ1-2,CASSRVPNYGYTF,TGTGCCAGCAGTCGGGTACCTAACTATGGCTACACCTTC
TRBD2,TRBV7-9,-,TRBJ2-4,CASSLYAGLAGAGNIQYF,TGTGCCAGCAGCTTATACGCGGGACTAGCGGGGGCCGGGAACATTCAGTACTTC
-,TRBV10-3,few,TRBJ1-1,CAISESGGPEAFF,TGTGCCATCAGTGAGTCGGGGGGCCCTGAAGCTTTCTTT
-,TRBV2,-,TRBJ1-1,CASSPWGHRNTEAFF,TGTGCCAGCAGCCCTTGGGGTCATCGGAACACTGAAGCTTTCTTT
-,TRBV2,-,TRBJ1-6,CASRGGSPLHF,TGTGCCAGCAGGGGAGGGTCACCCCTCCACTTT